The T cell receptor (beta chain) described here comes from a study of Graves' ophthalmopathy and Graves' hyperthyroidism (dated by TCRdb to the late 2010s). In terms of the full investigation: Peripheral blood was collected at initial diagnosis, prior to any treatment. TCR beta repertoire signatures were used to distinguish Graves' ophthalmopathy from Graves' hyperthyroidism and to predict progression to ophthalmopathy. In total, 120 to 150 blood samples were TCR-sequenced: 40 to 45 ophthalmopathy, roughly 80 hyperthyroidism and roughly 17 hyperthyroidism-to-ophthalmopathy patients. A discovery set of 90 to 100 patients (43 ophthalmopathy, approximately 58 stable hyperthyroidism) was enrolled to explore V-J signatures distinguishing ophthalmopathy from hyperthyroidism. The independent validation cohort included 20 or so hyperthyroidism patients plus 17 patients who later progressed from hyperthyroidism to ophthalmopathy. T-cell repertoires of thyroid tissue and blood were compared in over 5 hyperthyroidism patients. Following sampling, methimazole starting at 30 mg daily was administered to hyperthyroidism patients, and high-dose intravenous methylprednisolone was administered to ophthalmopathy patients. The 100 discovery patients were randomly split 7:3 into training and test sets.

This clonotype has at least ten counts. Its antigen is unknown. Base-call qualities are not available, and no considerably larger clone is one nucleotide away. For repertoire sequencing, TCR beta CDR3 regions were amplified from RNA transcripts. HTBI primers and the Qiagen OneStep RT-PCR kit were used in a first-round RT-PCR, which was followed by a second-round multiplex PCR, size selection and purification. The libraries underwent paired-end sequencing with 100 bp reads on an Illumina HiSeq2000. The authors' pipeline ran thus. SOAPnuke was used to process the reads, removing any read that contained adapters or uncalled bases, had a mean Phred below 15, or lacked an exact match to the constant primer or identifier. High-quality paired reads were merged with COPE v1.2.5. Each unique nucleotide sequence was treated as a clonotype, and MiTCR v1.1 was used to align the clonotypes to the IMGT TRB V, D and J references. Analysis was restricted to V-J combinations with a frequency above 0.0001, which covered about 99% of repertoires. For each V-J combination, a TCR clonal expansion and chaos score was defined as the ratio of F50 clonal expansion to chaos observed in the TCRdist matrix. Welch's t-statistics and random forest were used to narrow the features down to roughly twelve V-J combinations, which were then fed into a naive Bayes classifier. The Morisita-Horn index was used to measure how similar the thyroid and blood repertoires were. TCRdb cleaned the public reads at Q25 with fastp, built clones with MiXCR and kept in-frame beta chains. Each CDR3 protein gets just one entry, which takes the most common genes and DNA from the rows behind it. The V and J calls were determined by TCRdb, not by the authors. The sample data list 150,000 to 200,000 distinct CDR3 sequences, and roughly 37% of these were observed just once. The ten largest clones capture 4.5% to 6% of the sample.

Paper-wide results and their limitations: In validation, the model predicted ophthalmopathy progression with roughly 68% sensitivity and approximately 75% specificity; roughly 11 predicted patients were CT-confirmed with GO in a median of approximately six months. Sample size was not predetermined statistically, and investigators were not blinded to group allocation. Among expanded thyroid clonotypes with frequency above 0.001, most also showed up in blood, which suggests that blood repertoires may reflect the thyroid immune response. The 13-signature model separated ophthalmopathy from stable hyperthyroidism with approximately 85% sensitivity and around 84% specificity in cross-validation, and 80%/75% in the test set.

Trimming removed 3 bases from V and 3 bases from J, leaving 12 bases between the germline ends. From the cysteine up to the phenylalanine, the CDR3 has a length of 13 residues. CDR3 DNA only is kept here, 39 bases in frame from base 1. The CDR1 and CDR2 encoded by the germline V gene (reference sequence) are DFQATT and SNEGSKA. The ophthalmopathy patients had moderately to severely active disease, with a Clinical Activity Score of 3 or higher, a NOSPECS grade of 4 or higher, and a disease duration of less than 3 months. Anyone with other autoimmune diseases, uncontrolled infections, pregnancy or lactation was excluded from the study. Clinical symptoms, serum thyroxine, TRAb, thyroid ultrasound and orbital computed tomography were used for diagnosis. Ficoll-Paque density gradient centrifugation was used to isolate PBMCs from under 11 ml of fresh peripheral blood. Trizol reagent was used to extract the total RNA, and its quality was then checked on an Agilent 2100 Bioanalyzer.

The sequenced sample consisted of peripheral blood. This receptor chain uses TRBV20-1 and TRBJ2-7, with the D segment identity uncertain. This receptor was identified in a woman aged 40 to 50 with Graves' ophthalmopathy. Donor details come from another sample of the same person, matched by shared clones. The bases are TGCAGTGCTAGGAGTTGGCAAGGCTACGAGCAGTACTTC. It translates to CSARSWQGYEQYF.